This is a list of T cell receptor beta chains from one sample in a study of shared clonotypes between healthy human individuals. Measured with immunoSEQ multiplex PCR; TCRdb has only the in-frame clones, and not every one. The sample lists 1.5 million to 2.5 million clones, about 95% occurring once. The sequenced sample consisted of naive CD8+ T cells sorted from blood. Every receptor here comes from a young man in good health. Both conserved end residues are part of each CDR3. Each record gives: clone size, J gene, D gene, V gene, CDR3 DNA, CDR3 protein. D genes are given only for firm matches. The size entry is marked missing in some rows and otherwise reads once, few, many or a size class.

.	TRBJ2-7	.	TRBV5-6	TGTGCCAGCAGCTTGATGGCCTACGAGCAGTACTTC	CASSLMAYEQYF
.	TRBJ2-1	TRBD2	TRBV27	TGTGCCAGCAAGCTAGCGGGGGGGCGAGGCAATGAGCAGTTCTTC	CASKLAGGRGNEQFF
.	TRBJ2-2	.	TRBV27	TGTGCCAGCTTCGGACAGAACACCGGGGAGCTGTTTTTT	CASFGQNTGELFF
once	TRBJ2-2	.	TRBV28	TGTGCCAGCAGGCTGGCCCCCGGGACCCCAAGCGCCGACACCGGGGAGCTGTTTTTT	CASRLAPGTPSADTGELFF
.	TRBJ2-1	.	TRBV11-2	TGTGCCAGCAGCGCGGGACTTATGGTCGGCAATGAGCAGTTCTTC	CASSAGLMVGNEQFF
.	TRBJ1-4	TRBD1	TRBV4-1	TGCGCCAGCAGCCAACAGGGGGCTTTGGAAAAACTGTTTTTT	CASSQQGALEKLFF
.	TRBJ2-5	TRBD1	TRBV18	TGTGCCAGCTCACCTGAAGGGGACAGGGCCGGTTGGGAGACCCAGTACTTC	CASSPEGDRAGWETQYF
.	TRBJ2-7	TRBD1	TRBV30	TGTGCCTGGAGTCCCATCGCTCTAGGGGGCGGCTACGAGCAGTACTTC	CAWSPIALGGGYEQYF
.	TRBJ1-6	.	TRBV5-6	TGTGCCAGCAGCTTGCAGAGGTCCTATAATTCACCCCTCCACTTT	CASSLQRSYNSPLHF
.	TRBJ2-1	TRBD2	TRBV5-1	TGCGCCAGCAGCTTGGTTGCGGGGGTAACCTACAATGAGCAGTTCTTC	CASSLVAGVTYNEQFF
.	TRBJ2-7	.	TRBV7-6	TGTGCCAGCAGCTTAGCATCAGGGGGCGGGGGCTACGAGCAGTACTTC	CASSLASGGGGYEQYF
.	TRBJ2-7	.	TRBV5-6	TGTGCCAGCAGCTTTTGGGAGGACAGCGCCTACGAGCAGTACTTC	CASSFWEDSAYEQYF
.	TRBJ2-1	TRBD2	TRBV27	TGTGCCAGCAGTTTTGCTAGCGGGACCTACAATGAGCAGTTCTTC	CASSFASGTYNEQFF
.	TRBJ2-1	.	TRBV7-9	TGTGCCAGCAGCTTATTCTCGGAGTCCGCTGAGCAGTTCTTC	CASSLFSESAEQFF
.	TRBJ1-6	TRBD1	TRBV25-1	TGTGCCAGCAGTGAATGGGGTGCGACAGGGGATTCACCCCTCCACTTT	CASSEWGATGDSPLHF
.	TRBJ2-7	TRBD1	TRBV6-5	TGTGCCAGCAGTTGGGACAGGGGGCTCGAGCAGTACTTC	CASSWDRGLEQYF
.	TRBJ2-7	.	TRBV5-8	TGTGCCAGCAGCTTGTTACCAGCGTCCTACGAGCAGTACTTC	CASSLLPASYEQYF
.	TRBJ1-3	TRBD1	TRBV4-2	TGTGCCAGCAGCCCCTACAGGGGGCTAAACACCATATATTTT	CASSPYRGLNTIYF
.	TRBJ2-1	.	TRBV18	TGTGCCAGCTCACCATTTAGCAATGAGCAGTTCTTC	CASSPFSNEQFF
.	TRBJ2-5	.	TRBV27	TGTGCCAGCAGCCTTACCGGTACCCAAGAGACCCAGTACTTC	CASSLTGTQETQYF
.	TRBJ2-2	TRBD2	TRBV4-3	TGCGCCAGCAGCCAAGAGAGTGGCGGGAGATTCATAGACGGGGAGCTGTTTTTT	CASSQESGGRFIDGELFF
.	TRBJ1-4	.	TRBV5-1	TGCGCCAGCAGCTTGGGCGAGTTAATCGGTGAAAAACTGTTTTTT	CASSLGELIGEKLFF
.	TRBJ2-5	TRBD2	TRBV4-2	TGTGCCAGCAGCAAGGGACTAGCGGGAGTAGGGGAGACCCAGTACTTC	CASSKGLAGVGETQYF
.	TRBJ1-2	.	TRBV4-3	TGCGCCAGCAGCCAAGATCGAGCGGTAGTTTATGGCTACACCTTC	CASSQDRAVVYGYTF
.	TRBJ2-3	TRBD2	TRBV29-1	TGCAGCGTTGTGCCCCGGCTAGCGGACACAGATACGCAGTATTTT	CSVVPRLADTDTQYF
.	TRBJ1-1	.	TRBV28	TGTGCCAGCAGTTTATTCATGGTGAACACTGAAGCTTTCTTT	CASSLFMVNTEAFF
once	TRBJ2-3	TRBD2	TRBV4-1	TGCGCCAGCAGCCACGATTCTTTAGCGGGAGGAGGCACAGATACGCAGTATTTT	CASSHDSLAGGGTDTQYF
.	TRBJ2-7	.	TRBV7-9	TGTGCCAGCAGCACTGACAGCTACGAGCAGTACTTC	CASSTDSYEQYF
.	TRBJ1-4	TRBD1	TRBV6-1	TGTGCCAGCAGTGAGGGACAGGGGATCACTAATGAAAAACTGTTTTTT	CASSEGQGITNEKLFF
.	TRBJ1-2	.	TRBV27	TGTGCCAGCAGTTTTGCGAGTAACTATGGCTACACCTTC	CASSFASNYGYTF
.	TRBJ2-7	.	TRBV4-1	TGCGCCAGCAGCCAAGATGGGCGACAGCAGTACTTC	CASSQDGRQQYF
.	TRBJ2-5	.	TRBV10-2	TGCGCCAGCAGAGCAGGTTGGGGGATCAAAGAGACCCAGTACTTC	CASRAGWGIKETQYF
.	TRBJ2-3	.	TRBV11-2	TGTGCCAGCAGCCATCCGGACTCCCTCCCCACAGATACGCAGTATTTT	CASSHPDSLPTDTQYF
.	TRBJ1-1	.	TRBV19	TGTGCCAGTAGTAAAGGACGGCACACTGAAGCTTTCTTT	CASSKGRHTEAFF
.	TRBJ2-5	TRBD2	TRBV15	TGTGCCACCAGCAGCGGACTAGCGGAAGAGACCCAGTACTTC	CATSSGLAEETQYF
once	TRBJ2-5	.	TRBV4-2	TGTGCCAGCAGCCAAGGGTATCTCACAGAGACCCAGTACTTC	CASSQGYLTETQYF
.	TRBJ2-3	.	TRBV9	TGTGCCAGCAGCGTAGTCGGCGGGAAACTCACAGATACGCAGTATTTT	CASSVVGGKLTDTQYF
once	TRBJ2-7	.	TRBV6-1	TGTGCCAGCAGTGAAGAGGCAGGACTCGACTACGAGCAGTACTTC	CASSEEAGLDYEQYF
once	TRBJ2-5	TRBD2	TRBV7-8	TGTGCCAGCAGCTTTTCGGGAGGGGAAGAGACCCAGTACTTC	CASSFSGGEETQYF
.	TRBJ1-2	TRBD1	TRBV5-4	TGTGCCAGCAGCCCCCTGACAGGGGGTGGCTACACCTTC	CASSPLTGGGYTF
.	TRBJ2-5	.	TRBV5-1	TGCGCCAGCAGCTTGGTCGAGGGCCCGGGGGAGACCCAGTACTTC	CASSLVEGPGETQYF
.	TRBJ2-5	TRBD1	TRBV6-5	TGTGCCAGCAGCCGCGGGACAGGGACCCAAGAGACCCAGTACTTC	CASSRGTGTQETQYF
.	TRBJ1-2	.	TRBV19	TGTGCCAGTAGTATCCCGACGGACTATGGCTACACCTTC	CASSIPTDYGYTF
.	TRBJ1-1	.	TRBV10-3	TGTGCCATCAGTGATCCGCGACAGGACGGGGTCGGTGAAGCTTTCTTT	CAISDPRQDGVGEAFF
.	TRBJ1-3	.	TRBV27	TGTGCCAGCAGTCCCACCCAGAGTTACTCTGGAAACACCATATATTTT	CASSPTQSYSGNTIYF
.	TRBJ2-7	.	TRBV27	TGTGCCAGCAGTTTTCTGGGGGCGGCCTACGAGCAGTACTTC	CASSFLGAAYEQYF
.	TRBJ1-3	.	TRBV15	TGTGCCACCAGCAGAACGGACACCTACTCTGGAAACACCATATATTTT	CATSRTDTYSGNTIYF
.	TRBJ1-6	.	TRBV28	TGTGCGGTCGAGAGGGCGGACGGGGCACCCCTCCACTTT	CAVERADGAPLHF
.	TRBJ1-1	.	TRBV5-1	TGCGCCAGCAGCCTTGACAACACTGAAGCTTTCTTT	CASSLDNTEAFF
once	TRBJ2-7	.	TRBV28	TGTGCCAGCAGCCTTGTGGACAGAGCCTACGAGCAGTACTTC	CASSLVDRAYEQYF
once	TRBJ1-1	.	TRBV6-5	TGTGCCAGCAGTTACACAGACCACACTGAAGCTTTCTTT	CASSYTDHTEAFF
.	TRBJ2-1	TRBD1	TRBV27	TGTGCCAGCAGTCTTAGACAGGGGAACAATGAGCAGTTCTTC	CASSLRQGNNEQFF
once	TRBJ1-1	.	TRBV4-3	TGCGCCAGCAGCCAAGTATGGGGTCGGGGGACTGAAGCTTTCTTT	CASSQVWGRGTEAFF
.	TRBJ2-7	.	TRBV29-1	TGCAGCGTTGAAGACGAAACTGACGGTGCCTACGAGCAGTACTTC	CSVEDETDGAYEQYF
.	TRBJ2-1	.	TRBV11-2	TGTGCCAGCAGCCCTACAGGGTCCAATGAGCAGTTCTTC	CASSPTGSNEQFF
.	TRBJ2-7	TRBD2	TRBV5-4	TGTGCCAGCAGCGTAGCGGGAGCACTCGAGCAGTACTTC	CASSVAGALEQYF
.	TRBJ2-7	.	TRBV11-1	TGTGCCAGCAGCACCCCTAGTATGTTGGGCGAGCAGTACTTC	CASSTPSMLGEQYF